This paragraph covers one TCR beta chain sequence. This specimen belongs to a study of Ad26.COV2.S vaccination and SARS-CoV-2 variants. Clones were sequenced by immunoSEQ multiplex PCR, and TCRdb holds only the in-frame ones, with some missing. The table lists about 350,000 clones, about 89% of them singletons. The treatment denotes: about 20 received Ad26.COV2.S at low or high dose, single or two shots; several received placebo; per-sample allocation not given. The investigators took samples on day 63 after the first vaccine or placebo injection. This Boston cohort included adults aged 18-55 years. The CDR3 totals 13 residues. Germline V gives CDR1 LGHDT, CDR2 YNNKEL (reference sequence). V lost 5 bases and J 6 bases, leaving 12 bases between the germline ends.

This material consisted of peripheral blood, taken in a trial of Ad26.COV2.S vaccine versus placebo. The chain is built from TRBV3-1 (or the pseudogene TRBV3-2) and TRBJ2-3; D unclear. The sequence was obtained from a person between 18 and 59 years old who received the Ad26.COV2.S COVID-19 vaccine or a placebo. The CDR3: CASSSDRKDTQYF. The CDR3 DNA sequence: TGTGCCAGCAGCTCGGACCGCAAGGATACGCAGTATTTT.